These 25 T cell receptor beta chains were sequenced from one sample in a study of blood T cell repertoires in COVID-19. TCRdb keeps only in-frame clones here, not all; method: immunoSEQ multiplex PCR. There are roughly 200,000 clones in the sample; roughly 90% occur only once, and less than 4.5% lies in the top ten. The sequencing sample was made of PBMCs or T cells enriched from blood (not recorded which). Receptors originate from a woman in her twenties or thirties with acute COVID-19.

This chain's CDR3 is CASSLYTGNEQFF. The CDR3 nucleotides are TGTGCCAGCAGCCTTTATACCGGGAATGAGCAGTTCTTC. The V gene is TRBV27, the J gene TRBJ2-1; D ambiguous. Germline CDR1 is MNHEY and CDR2 is SMNVEV (reference sequence). CDR3 length: 13 residues. Between the trimmed V and J ends, which lost 6 bases and 7 bases, there was a span of 13 bases.

J is TRBJ1-1 and V is TRBV14; no clear D. Germline assignment: CDR1 SGHDN and CDR2 FVKESK. This CDR3 is 14 amino acids long. V was pared by 1 base and J by 2 bases, with 8 bases between. CDR3 DNA sequence: TGTGCCAGCAGCCAAGTACATAAAAACACTGAAGCTTTCTTT. This gives the protein CASSQVHKNTEAFF. Drawing the rest from reference TRBV14 and TRBJ1-1, the complete variable domain is EAGVTQFPSHSVIEKGQTVTLRCDPISGHDNLYWYRRVMGKEIKFLLHFVKESKQDESGMPNNRFLAERTGGTYSTLKVQPAELEDSGVYFCASSQVHKNTEAFFGQGTRLTVV.

The rearrangement joins TRBV5-1 to TRBJ1-2; D is ambiguous. Germline CDR1 and CDR2: SGHRS and YFSETQ. The V and J ends lost 0 bases and 0 bases respectively, with 6 bases between them. The CDR3 contains 14 residues. CDR3 in DNA: TGCGCCAGCAGCTTGGTCCAGACTAACTATGGCTACACCTTC. This encodes CASSLVQTNYGYTF.

This rearrangement joins TRBV12-3 or TRBV12-4 to TRBJ1-2, with D maybe TRBD1 (5 bases). This CDR3 spans 13 amino acids. Trimming cost V 0 bases and J 7 bases, with 9 bases left between them. The CDR3 DNA is TGTGCCAGCAGTTTAGCGATGGGGGGTGGCTACACCTTC. It specifies CASSLAMGGGYTF.

The V call is TRBV19, the J call TRBJ1-4, with TRBD1 matching over 9 bases. CDR1 LNHDA and CDR2 SQIVND come from the germline V gene (reference sequence). J gave up 14 bases and V 0 bases, and 4 bases lay outside the gene matches. The CDR3 extends over 13 amino acids. The CDR3 sequence: CASSIEEGTGLFF. Written as DNA, the CDR3 is TGTGCCAGTAGTATAGAGGAGGGGACAGGGCTGTTTTTT.

This clone appeared a single time. J is TRBJ2-3 and V is TRBV5-6; TRBD2 might be the D (5 bases). V was cut by 0 bases and J by 0 bases, with 11 bases left in between. The CDR3 sequence is 16 residues long. Per the germline V gene, CDR1 is SGHDT and CDR2 is YYEEEE. CDR3 DNA: TGTGCCAGCAGCTTGGGACTATTGTCTAGCACAGATACGCAGTATTTT. Translating gives CASSLGLLSSTDTQYF.

This clone was seen more than once but under ten times. The chain links TRBV7-9 to TRBJ1-2; 7 bases agree with TRBD1. The CDR3 loop spans 12 amino acids. Germline CDR1 reads SEHNR; CDR2 reads FQNEAQ (reference sequence). V lost 2 bases, J lost 9 bases, and 3 bases stayed unmatched. Here the CDR3 DNA reads TGTGCCAGCAGCTTAACAGGGGATAGCTACACCTTC. Translated: CASSLTGDSYTF.

The V call is TRBV18, the J call TRBJ1-6; 7 positions agree with TRBD1. The germline V gene encodes CDR1 KGHSH and CDR2 LQKENI. Trimming took 2 bases from V and 9 from J; bases not matched to a gene: 13. CDR3 length: 17 residues. The CDR3 region has the DNA TGTGCCAGCTCACCAGTGACTGTTGACAGGGTAGTTTCACCCCTCCACTTT. It codes for CASSPVTVDRVVSPLHF.

This chain connects TRBV15 to TRBJ2-1, with D hard to call. In germline, CDR1 is LNHNV, CDR2 YYDKDF (reference sequence). Trimming took 0 bases from V and 0 from J, leaving 9 bases between them. CDR3 length: 16 residues. CDR3 sequence (DNA): TGTGCCACCAGCAGAGATAGGAGTTACTCCTACAATGAGCAGTTCTTC. Amino acids: CATSRDRSYSYNEQFF. Full variable domain (missing parts from reference TRBV15 and TRBJ2-1): DAMVIQNPRYQVTQFGKPVTLSCSQTLNHNVMYWYQQKSSQAPKLLFHYYDKDFNNEADTPDNFQSRRPNTSFCFLDIRSPGLGDTAMYLCATSRDRSYSYNEQFFGPGTRLTVL.

With respect to this clone: Additional DNA sequences in this sample encode the identical CDR3. This sequence joins TRBV30 and TRBJ2-7, with D perhaps matching TRBD1 (6 bases). The CDR3 loop spans 13 amino acids. V lost 3 bases, J lost 0 bases, and 9 bases lay in between. CDR1 is GTSNPN and CDR2 is SVGIG in the germline V gene (reference sequence). CDR3 DNA: TGTGCCTGGAGCACGACAGGCTCCTACGAGCAGTACTTC. This gives the protein CAWSTTGSYEQYF.

The chain recombines TRBV4-1 with TRBJ1-5; D ambiguous. In germline, CDR1 is MGHRA, CDR2 YSYEKL. Trimming stripped 1 base from V and 0 bases from J, with 7 bases between. The CDR3 has 15 amino acids. The CDR3 here is CASSQVQYSNQPQHF. The CDR3 DNA is TGCGCCAGCAGCCAAGTACAGTATAGCAATCAGCCCCAGCATTTT.

The CDR3 nucleotides read TGTGCCAGTAGTTTCCGCTTAACAGGGATGAGGGTAAATGAGCAGTTCTTC. As protein: CASSFRLTGMRVNEQFF. The chain has TRBV19 and TRBJ2-1, with D possibly matching TRBD1 (6 bases). Germline V gene lookup returns CDR1 LNHDA and CDR2 SQIVND (reference sequence). The V gene lost 5 bases and the J gene lost 7 bases, with 24 bases spanning the gap. The CDR3 loop spans 17 amino acids.

This clone appeared a single time. The V and J genes are TRBV9 and TRBJ2-6; 9 bases map to TRBD1. V gave up 0 bases and J gave up 4 bases; unmatched junction bases: 5. The CDR3 sequence is 17 residues long. Per germline, CDR1 SGDLS and CDR2 YYNGEE. CDR3 sequence: CASSVEGQGYGANVLTF. CDR3 in DNA: TGTGCCAGCAGCGTAGAAGGACAGGGGTACGGGGCCAACGTCCTGACTTTC.

This clone was picked up a small number of times. The rearrangement joins TRBV21-1 to TRBJ1-6. TRBV21-1 is given as a pseudogene. The CDR3 has 13 residues. CDR3: CASPGWCNSPLHF. The CDR3 nucleotides are TGTGCCAGCCCGGGTTGGTGTAATTCACCCCTCCACTTT.

The chain joins TRBV4-2 to TRBJ2-7, with 9 bases identical to TRBD1. There are 15 residues in the CDR3. V shed 4 bases, J shed 7 bases, and the junction held 11 bases outside the gene matches. CDR1 is LGHNA, CDR2 YNFKEQ, per germline. The CDR3 DNA reads TGTGCCAGCAGCCCGACCGGGACAGGGCTGGAAGAGCAGTACTTC. Protein sequence: CASSPTGTGLEEQYF.

The J gene is TRBJ2-3, the V gene TRBV5-8; D is possibly TRBD2 (6 bases). Looked up from germline, CDR1 is SGHTS and CDR2 is YDEGEE. Trimming shortened V by 2 bases and J by 1 base, and 11 bases separated the two germline ends. The CDR3 consists of 15 residues. The CDR3 is CASSFGRPRTDTQYF. The CDR3 DNA is TGTGCCAGCAGCTTCGGGAGACCCCGCACAGATACGCAGTATTTT. Combining the CDR3 with reference TRBV5-8 and TRBJ2-3 gives the whole variable domain EAGVTQSPTHLIKTRGQQATLRCSPISGHTSVYWYQQALGLGLQFLLWYDEGEERNRGNFPPRFSGRQFPNYSSELNVNALELEDSALYLCASSFGRPRTDTQYFGPGTRLTVL.

The chain carries TRBV5-4 and TRBJ2-1; maybe TRBD2 (5 bases). The CDR3 is 14 residues long. The germline V and J ends were trimmed by 4 bases and 6 bases, with 14 bases remaining between them. Germline V gives CDR1 SGHNT, CDR2 YYREEE (reference sequence). CDR3: CASSLRDGVNEQFF. As DNA, the CDR3 is TGTGCCAGCAGCCTGAGGGATGGTGTCAATGAGCAGTTCTTC.

The gene calls are TRBV6-1 and TRBJ1-5, with D unclear. CDR3 length equals 12 residues. Germline V lookup: CDR1 MNHNS, CDR2 SASEGT. Trimming took 0 bases from V and 9 from J, leaving 6 bases between them. In nucleotides, the CDR3 is TGTGCCAGCAGTGAAGCGTTTCGGCCCCAGCATTTT. The encoded protein is CASSEAFRPQHF.

The chain couples TRBV7-2 to TRBJ2-7; 8 bases line up with TRBD1. Trimming at V came to 3 bases and at J to 6 bases, leaving 4 bases not matched to a gene. CDR1 is SGHTA and CDR2 is FQGNSA in the germline V gene. There are 13 residues in the CDR3. The CDR3, as DNA: TGTGCCAGCAGCTTTGTGACAGGGGTCGAGCAGTACTTC. Encoded protein: CASSFVTGVEQYF.

The V call is TRBV4-1, the J call TRBJ1-2; D gene unclear. The V and J ends lost 1 base and 4 bases respectively, with 10 bases between them. Germline CDR1 reads MGHRA; CDR2 reads YSYEKL. This CDR3 is built from 14 residues. The CDR3 spells CASSQAPTAYGYTF. In DNA form, the CDR3 reads TGCGCCAGCAGCCAAGCCCCCACAGCCTATGGCTACACCTTC.

The CDR3 coding sequence is TGTGCCAGCAGCTTAGCAGGTGCAACTAATGAAAAACTGTTTTTT. It encodes CASSLAGATNEKLFF. The chain has TRBV11-2 and TRBJ1-4; no clear D. Germline V gives CDR1 SGHAT, CDR2 FQNNGV. V was clipped by 1 base and J by 0 bases, with 6 bases between them. The CDR3 length is 15 residues.

The chain links TRBV10-3 to TRBJ2-7, with a possible D match to TRBD2 (5 bases). The CDR3 runs 12 residues. The V gene's germline CDR1 is ENHRY and CDR2 SYGVKD. Trimming removed 3 bases at V and 6 bases at J, with 9 bases between. As DNA, the CDR3 is TGTGCCATCAGTGATTTTCGGGGCGAGCAGTACTTC. Its translation: CAISDFRGEQYF.

The chain has TRBV14 and TRBJ1-1; a weak D match, TRBD1 (5 bases). This CDR3 has 13 residues. The germline gives CDR1 SGHDN, CDR2 FVKESK. Trimming pared 5 bases from V and 6 bases from J, leaving 13 bases between. CDR3 sequence: CASSWGGTAEAFF. In nucleotides, the CDR3 is TGTGCCAGCAGCTGGGGGGGGACCGCTGAAGCTTTCTTT.

The chain employs TRBV6-5 and TRBJ1-6; D is possibly TRBD1 (6 bases). The V and J ends lost 6 bases and 9 bases respectively, with 15 bases between them. CDR3 size: 14 residues. CDR1 is MNHEY, CDR2 SVGAGI, per germline. Here the CDR3 reads CASSKTGTLSPLHF. CDR3 DNA sequence: TGTGCCAGCAGCAAGACAGGAACACTTTCACCCCTCCACTTT.

The genes are TRBV18 and TRBJ1-1; D gene ambiguous. There are 13 residues in the CDR3. Germline V lookup: CDR1 KGHSH, CDR2 LQKENI. With 6 bases removed from V and 5 bases from J, the gap between germline ends came to 13 bases. CDR3 nucleotides: TGTGCCAGCTCCGGGATCGCGGGGACTGAAGCTTTCTTT. Its translation is CASSGIAGTEAFF.